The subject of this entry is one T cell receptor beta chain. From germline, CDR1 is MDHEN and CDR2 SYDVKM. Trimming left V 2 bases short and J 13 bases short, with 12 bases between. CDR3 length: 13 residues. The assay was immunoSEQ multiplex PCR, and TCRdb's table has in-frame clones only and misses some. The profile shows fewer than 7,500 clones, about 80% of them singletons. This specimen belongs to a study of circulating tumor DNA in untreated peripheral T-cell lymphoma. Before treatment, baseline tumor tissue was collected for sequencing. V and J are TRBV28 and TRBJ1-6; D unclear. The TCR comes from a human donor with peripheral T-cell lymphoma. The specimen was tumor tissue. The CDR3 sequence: CASSLKEVLPLHF. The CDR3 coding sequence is TGTGCCAGCAGTTTAAAAGAGGTCTTGCCCCTCCACTTT.